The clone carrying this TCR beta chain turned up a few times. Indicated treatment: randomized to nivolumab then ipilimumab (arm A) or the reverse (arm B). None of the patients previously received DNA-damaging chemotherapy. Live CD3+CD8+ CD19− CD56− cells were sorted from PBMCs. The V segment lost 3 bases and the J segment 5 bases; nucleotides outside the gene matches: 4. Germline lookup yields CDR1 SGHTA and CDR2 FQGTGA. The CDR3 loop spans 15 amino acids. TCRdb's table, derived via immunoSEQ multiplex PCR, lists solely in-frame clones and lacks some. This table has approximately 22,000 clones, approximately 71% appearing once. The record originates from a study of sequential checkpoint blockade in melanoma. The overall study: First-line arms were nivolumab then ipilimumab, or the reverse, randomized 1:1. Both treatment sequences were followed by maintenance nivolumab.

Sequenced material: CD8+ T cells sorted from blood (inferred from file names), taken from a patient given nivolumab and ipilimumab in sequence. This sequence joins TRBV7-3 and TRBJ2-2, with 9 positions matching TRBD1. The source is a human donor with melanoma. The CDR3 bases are TGTGCCAGCAGCTTGGGACAGGGTATAACCGGGGAGCTGTTTTTT. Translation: CASSLGQGITGELFF.